The 26 T cell receptor beta chains in this list originate from one sample, sequenced in a study of blood T cell repertoires in COVID-19. Only in-frame clones appear in the TCRdb table, and some are missing; sequencing was by immunoSEQ multiplex PCR. The data contain roughly 120,000 clones, 86% of them seen just once; the ten biggest clones take up around 5%. The sequencing sample was made of peripheral blood. The receptors derive from a human donor in a cohort sampled during active COVID-19.

This clone was counted a single time. The chain couples TRBV6-5 to TRBJ1-3; perhaps TRBD1 as D (6 bases). The CDR3 is 15 amino acids. The germline CDR1 and CDR2 sequences are MNHEY and SVGAGI. Trimming left V 6 bases short and J 4 bases short, with 16 bases between. The CDR3 loop reads CASSLGDMRGNTIYF. Here the CDR3 DNA reads TGTGCCAGCAGCCTGGGGGACATGAGGGGAAACACCATATATTTT.

The chain uses TRBV7-6 and TRBJ2-3; a possible D gene is TRBD1 (5 bases). The germline V gene has CDR1 SGHVS and CDR2 FNYEAQ. The CDR3 spans 16 residues. V shed 2 bases and J shed 3 bases, with 15 bases lying between them. The CDR3 region has the DNA TGTGCCAGCAGCTTAAAGGACACCAAGGGAACAGATACGCAGTATTTT. This gives the protein CASSLKDTKGTDTQYF.

The chain combines TRBV28 with TRBJ2-4, with 7 bases lining up with TRBD1. Germline V lookup: CDR1 MDHEN, CDR2 SYDVKM. J lost 3 bases, V lost 3 bases, and 8 bases had no gene match. The CDR3 sequence is 16 residues long. The CDR3 coding sequence is TGTGCCAGCAGTTTGACAGGGATGAGGGACAAAAACATTCAGTACTTC. This codes for CASSLTGMRDKNIQYF.

This chain joins TRBV5-6 and TRBJ2-1, with 7 bases identical to TRBD2. This CDR3 is 13 amino acids long. J lost 8 bases, V lost 5 bases, and 7 bases had no gene match. Germline V lookup: CDR1 SGHDT, CDR2 YYEEEE. The CDR3 loop reads CASSSRLADEQFF. Written as DNA, the CDR3 is TGTGCCAGCAGTTCCCGACTAGCTGATGAGCAGTTCTTC.

The chain is built from TRBV29-1 and TRBJ2-1; 8 bases align to TRBD1. Germline V gene lookup returns CDR1 SQVTM and CDR2 ANQGSEA. The trim removed 2 bases at V and 7 bases at J, leaving 4 bases unmatched. The CDR3 extends over 13 amino acids. CDR3 in amino acids: CSVEMRQGNEQFF. The CDR3 DNA sequence: TGCAGCGTTGAAATGAGACAGGGGAATGAGCAGTTCTTC.

This chain joins TRBV5-1 and TRBJ2-1, with D possibly being TRBD2 (5 bases). Germline V gene lookup returns CDR1 SGHRS and CDR2 YFSETQ. The CDR3 extends over 12 amino acids. The germline V and J ends were trimmed by 0 bases and 10 bases, with 8 bases remaining between them. CDR3 DNA: TGCGCCAGCAGCTTGGCCGGGGTAGAGCAGTTCTTC. This sequence encodes CASSLAGVEQFF.

J is TRBJ2-7 and V is TRBV5-1, with 8 bases lining up with TRBD2. Germline V lookup: CDR1 SGHRS, CDR2 YFSETQ. The J segment lost 2 bases and the V segment lost 2 bases, leaving 0 bases of the junction unmatched. CDR3 length: 13 amino acids. The CDR3 DNA sequence: TGCGCCAGCAGCTTTAGCGGGACCTACGAGCAGTACTTC. Its protein product is CASSFSGTYEQYF.

This clone was observed once. The V and J genes are TRBV5-5 and TRBJ2-7, with 10 bases matching TRBD2. Germline trimming cut 7 bases from V and 4 bases from J; bases unmatched to any gene: 14. Looked up from germline, CDR1 is SGHKS and CDR2 is YYEKEE (reference sequence). The CDR3 runs to 16 residues. The CDR3, as DNA: TGTGCCAGCTGCTACGGGTTATCGGGACTAGCGTACGAGCAGTACTTC. Translation: CASCYGLSGLAYEQYF. The full variable domain, its missing parts supplied by reference TRBV5-5 and TRBJ2-7, is DAGVTQSPTHLIKTRGQQVTLRCSPISGHKSVSWYQQVLGQGPQFIFQYYEKEERGRGNFPDRFSARQFPNYSSELNVNALLLGDSALYLCASCYGLSGLAYEQYFGPGTRLTVT.

The rearrangement links TRBV2 to TRBJ2-5; 8 bases align to TRBD1. CDR3 size: 14 residues. Germline CDR1 SNHLY, CDR2 FYNNEI. The trim removed 1 base at V and 5 bases at J, leaving 3 bases unmatched. CDR3 in amino acids: CASSEGTGTETQYF. The CDR3 bases are TGTGCCAGCAGTGAAGGGACAGGGACGGAGACCCAGTACTTC.

This chain connects TRBV7-2 to TRBJ2-5; a possible D gene is TRBD1 (6 bases). CDR1 and CDR2 (germline): SGHTA, FQGNSA. CDR3 length equals 13 residues. With 3 bases removed from V and 5 bases from J, the gap between germline ends came to 10 bases. CDR3 nucleotide sequence: TGTGCCAGCAGCTTGGATAGGGGGGAGACCCAGTACTTC. Its translation is CASSLDRGETQYF.

This clone was counted a single time. The V gene is TRBV18, the J gene TRBJ2-7, with D hard to call. The length of the CDR3 is 13 residues. CDR1 and CDR2 from the germline V gene are KGHSH and LQKENI. Trimming cost V 3 bases and J 3 bases, with 9 bases left between them. The CDR3 region has the DNA TGTGCCAGCTCACCGCTACCGAACTACGAGCAGTACTTC. Its translation is CASSPLPNYEQYF.

The sample holds a few counts of this clone. The chain links TRBV4-1 to TRBJ2-7; TRBD2 matches 8 bases. The V and J ends lost 0 bases and 5 bases, in that order; junction bases with no gene match: 9. The germline V gene encodes CDR1 MGHRA and CDR2 YSYEKL. The CDR3 contains 16 residues. This CDR3 reads CASSQDPGLGGNEQYF. DNA of the CDR3: TGCGCCAGCAGCCAAGACCCGGGACTAGGTGGTAACGAGCAGTACTTC.

J is TRBJ2-1 and V is TRBV14; 16 nucleotides align to TRBD2. Trimming removed 1 base from V and 6 bases from J; junction bases left unmatched: 6. The CDR3 totals 18 residues. Germline CDR1 reads SGHDN; CDR2 reads FVKESK. In nucleotides, the CDR3 is TGTGCCAGCAGCCAAGTCGGGACTAGCGGGAGGGCCCTCAATGAGCAGTTCTTC. It codes for CASSQVGTSGRALNEQFF. Combining the CDR3 with reference TRBV14 and TRBJ2-1 gives the whole variable domain EAGVTQFPSHSVIEKGQTVTLRCDPISGHDNLYWYRRVMGKEIKFLLHFVKESKQDESGMPNNRFLAERTGGTYSTLKVQPAELEDSGVYFCASSQVGTSGRALNEQFFGPGTRLTVL.

The gene calls are TRBV5-1 and TRBJ2-2; D is perhaps TRBD2 (6 bases). Deletions cut 4 bases from V and 4 bases from J, with 17 bases between. The CDR3 is made up of 16 amino acids. CDR1 and CDR2 from the germline V gene are SGHRS and YFSETQ. CDR3 protein: CASSPHGEAGTGELFF. In DNA form, the CDR3 reads TGCGCCAGCAGCCCCCATGGGGAGGCGGGCACCGGGGAGCTGTTTTTT.

The J gene is TRBJ2-3, the V gene TRBV28; D unresolved. This CDR3 contains 11 residues. The germline CDR1 and CDR2 sequences are MDHEN and SYDVKM. V was cut by 6 bases and J by 3 bases, with 4 bases left in between. The CDR3 DNA reads TGTGCCAGCAGGTCTACAGATACGCAGTATTTT. Its translation: CASRSTDTQYF.

This clone occurred a few times. V usage is TRBV3-1 (or the pseudogene TRBV3-2) and J usage is TRBJ2-2, with 7 bases fitting TRBD2. V dropped 1 base and J dropped 1; count of bases not matched to a gene: 9. CDR1 is LGHDT and CDR2 is YNNKEL in the germline V gene (reference sequence). This CDR3 has 18 residues. The CDR3 nucleotides are TGTGCCAGCAGCCAAGGGCGAGGAGCGGGATTGAACACCGGGGAGCTGTTTTTT. This translates into CASSQGRGAGLNTGELFF.

V gene TRBV24-1 combines with J gene TRBJ2-3; 8 bases are a match to TRBD2. The V and J ends lost 3 bases and 5 bases, in that order; junction bases with no gene match: 15. The germline CDR1 and CDR2 sequences are KGHDR and SFDVKD. The CDR3 runs 18 residues. CDR3 sequence (DNA): TGTGCCACCAGTGATACCCTCCTAACGGGAGGGCCCGGAGATACGCAGTATTTT. It encodes CATSDTLLTGGPGDTQYF.

This clone is a singleton in its sample. This rearrangement joins TRBV2 to TRBJ2-3; D is ambiguous. The CDR3 runs 15 residues. Trimming took 5 bases from V and 2 from J, leaving 14 bases between them. The germline CDR1 and CDR2 sequences are SNHLY and FYNNEI. The CDR3 spells CASSSQARDTDTQYF. The CDR3 nucleotides are TGTGCCAGCAGTTCCCAGGCGAGAGACACAGATACGCAGTATTTT.

The chain couples TRBV24-1 to TRBJ2-2, with TRBD1 as a possible D gene (7 bases). The V and J ends lost 2 bases and 0 bases respectively, with 15 bases between them. The germline V gene has CDR1 KGHDR and CDR2 SFDVKD. This CDR3 contains 18 residues. The DNA for the CDR3 is TGTGCCACCAGTGATTCCCTACGGGGGACAGCGAACACCGGGGAGCTGTTTTTT. Protein sequence: CATSDSLRGTANTGELFF.

In DNA, the CDR3 is TGTGCCAGCAGTAAGAAGCGGGTTCACAATGAGCAGTTCTTC. This sequence encodes CASSKKRVHNEQFF. The chain joins TRBV6-4 to TRBJ2-1; weak D call: TRBD2 (6 bases). Germline V lookup: CDR1 MRHNA, CDR2 SNTAGT. This CDR3 contains 14 residues. V was pared by 5 bases and J by 5 bases, with 13 bases between.

The chain combines TRBV6-4 with TRBJ1-5; D unresolved. The germline V and J ends were trimmed by 6 bases and 4 bases, with 4 bases remaining between them. The germline V gene encodes CDR1 MRHNA and CDR2 SNTAGT. The CDR3 length is 11 residues. CDR3 sequence reads: CASRENQPQHF. DNA for the CDR3: TGTGCCAGCAGGGAGAATCAGCCCCAGCATTTT.

This rearrangement joins TRBV11-2 to TRBJ1-4; a weak D match, TRBD1 (6 bases). This CDR3 is 16 amino acids long. With 2 bases removed from V and 7 bases from J, the gap between germline ends came to 17 bases. Germline CDR1 reads SGHAT; CDR2 reads FQNNGV. CDR3 in amino acids: CASSLKVGGASEKLFF. CDR3 sequence (DNA): TGTGCCAGCAGCTTAAAGGTTGGGGGGGCCAGTGAAAAACTGTTTTTT.

This chain joins TRBV2 and TRBJ1-6; the match to TRBD1 covers 8 bases. The V gene's germline CDR1 is SNHLY and CDR2 FYNNEI. The CDR3 covers 12 residues. V shed 6 bases and J 9 bases; nucleotides not matched to a gene: 1. The CDR3 sequence is CASRDRGSPLHF. Written as DNA, the CDR3 is TGTGCCAGCAGAGACAGGGGTTCACCCCTCCACTTT.

The V gene is TRBV9, the J gene TRBJ1-4; tentative D call: TRBD1 (5 bases). The CDR3 is 16 residues long. Looked up from germline, CDR1 is SGDLS and CDR2 is YYNGEE. V was trimmed by 0 bases and J by 6 bases, leaving 15 bases between them. CDR3 amino acids: CASSVAVRGGDEKLFF. The CDR3 nucleotides are TGTGCCAGCAGCGTAGCTGTTCGGGGAGGGGATGAAAAACTGTTTTTT. Drawing the rest from reference TRBV9 and TRBJ1-4, the complete variable domain is DSGVTQTPKHLITATGQRVTLRCSPRSGDLSVYWYQQSLDQGLQFLIQYYNGEERAKGNILERFSAQQFPDLHSELNLSSLELGDSALYFCASSVAVRGGDEKLFFGSGTQLSVL.

J is TRBJ2-1 and V is TRBV4-2, with 13 positions matching TRBD2. CDR3 length: 21 residues. From germline, CDR1 is LGHNA and CDR2 YNFKEQ. The V and J ends lost 0 bases and 5 bases, in that order; junction bases with no gene match: 16. CDR3 loop: CASSQEGHGTSGIILDNEQFF. CDR3 DNA: TGTGCCAGCAGCCAAGAGGGACACGGGACTAGCGGGATTATTTTAGACAATGAGCAGTTCTTC.

J is TRBJ2-6 and V is TRBV18; 12 nucleotides align to TRBD2. Germline V gene sequence: CDR1 KGHSH, CDR2 LQKENI. The J segment lost 0 bases and the V segment lost 2 bases, leaving 2 bases of the junction unmatched. CDR3 length: 18 residues. CDR3 coding DNA: TGTGCCAGCTCACCAGGACTAGCGGGATACTCTGGGGCCAACGTCCTGACTTTC. Translation gives CASSPGLAGYSGANVLTF.